A single T cell receptor beta chain is shown here with its context. Its antigen remains unknown. This entry is derived from a study of beta chain features in type 1 diabetes. The overall study: Examination covered roughly 100,000,000 sorted cells spanning all samples. Study-wide results and caveats: In every one of the four CD4+ subsets, TCRB CDR3s were moderately but significantly shorter in Type 1 diabetes patients. Any HLA effect on TCRB rearrangement was left unresolved by small sub-analyses.

Expressed TCRB transcripts were sequenced because the entire RNA isolate underwent reverse transcription. Naive, central memory and regulatory T cell samples averaged about 3.5 million reads. Produced via immunoSEQ multiplex PCR; TCRdb's table is partial and in-frame only. This sample has roughly 450,000 clones, with over 10% found just once. CDR1 is MDHEN and CDR2 is SYDVKM in the germline V gene. The V gene end was trimmed by 4 bases and the J gene end by 2 bases; junction bases not matched to a gene: 9. This CDR3 is 17 amino acids long. V gene TRBV28 combines with J gene TRBJ2-4, with 9 bases identical to TRBD2. This TCR was recovered from a woman between 18 and 30 years old in good health. The specimen sequenced was naive CD4+ T cells from blood. The CDR3: CASSSPSGTGSKNIQYF. The DNA of the CDR3 is TGTGCCAGCAGTTCCCCTAGCGGGACCGGCTCCAAAAACATTCAGTACTTC. Together with reference TRBV28 and TRBJ2-4, the CDR3 gives the full variable domain: DVKVTQSSRYLVKRTGEKVFLECVQDMDHENMFWYRQDPGLGLRLIYFSYDVKMKEKGDIPEGYSVSREKKERFSLILESASTNQTSMYLCASSSPSGTGSKNIQYFGAGTRLSVL.